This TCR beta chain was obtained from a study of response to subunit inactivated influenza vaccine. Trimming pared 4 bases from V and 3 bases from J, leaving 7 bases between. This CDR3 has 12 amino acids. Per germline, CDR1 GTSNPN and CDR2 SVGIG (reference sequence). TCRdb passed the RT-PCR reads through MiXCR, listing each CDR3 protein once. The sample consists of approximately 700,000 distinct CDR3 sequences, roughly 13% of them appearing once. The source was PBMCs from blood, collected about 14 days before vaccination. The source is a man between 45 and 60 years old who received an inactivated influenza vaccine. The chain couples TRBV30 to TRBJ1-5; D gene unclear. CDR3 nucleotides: TGTGCCTGGAAAAAAAACAATCAGCCCCAGCATTTT. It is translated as CAWKKNNQPQHF.